This T cell receptor (beta chain) comes out of a study of shared clonotypes between healthy human individuals. Study as a whole: A few men and a couple of women, aged 18 to 49, were donors.

Samples underwent the assay at deep level. Libraries were prepared by immunoSEQ multiplex PCR; TCRdb keeps only in-frame clonotypes and omits some of them. Seen here are 2 million to 2.5 million clones, 90% to 95% observed once, and the top ten hold around 0.4%. Per germline, CDR1 MNHEY and CDR2 SMNVEV (reference sequence). The CDR3 is made up of 16 amino acids. V was clipped by 6 bases and J by 0 bases; unmatched bases: 6. Points on this clone: Its specificity is not known.

Overall study findings and caveats: Relative to clonotypes present in all four donors, those not shared had lower generation probabilities. Despite large depth, rarefaction showed incomplete sorted-subset sequencing.

This clonotype was sampled from a man aged 18 to 30 in good health. Some clones in this sample may be carry-over from other donors' samples. Sample: naive CD4+ T cells from PBMCs. As to subset: CD45RA+ positively selected. The chain employs TRBV27 and TRBJ2-3; the match to TRBD2 covers 10 bases. DNA for the CDR3: TGTGCCAGCAGCTTAAGACTAGCGGGTAGCACAGATACGCAGTATTTT. This codes for CASSLRLAGSTDTQYF.